This passage covers 22 T cell receptor beta chains from one sample sequenced in a study of blood T cell repertoires in COVID-19. Sequencing used immunoSEQ multiplex PCR; TCRdb keeps in-frame clones, though not all of them. The sample has approximately 410,000 clones; 70% to 90% are singletons. The sequencing sample was made of peripheral blood. These receptors all stem from a young woman with active or convalescent COVID-19.

V usage is TRBV29-1 and J usage is TRBJ2-7; the match to TRBD1 covers 11 bases. J was trimmed by 1 base and V by 1 base; bases with no gene match: 15. There are 19 residues in the CDR3. Germline values: CDR1 SQVTM, CDR2 ANQGSEA. The CDR3 here is CSVEAPPLDRGRASYEQYF. CDR3 DNA sequence: TGCAGCGTTGAAGCGCCCCCTTTGGACAGGGGGCGGGCGTCCTACGAGCAGTACTTC.

This clone has a single count. V gene TRBV13 combines with J gene TRBJ1-1; TRBD1 matches 7 bases. Looked up from germline, CDR1 is PRHDT and CDR2 is FYEKMQ (reference sequence). The CDR3 totals 13 residues. V lost 6 bases, J lost 4 bases, and 5 bases stayed unmatched. CDR3: CASSRQGGTEAFF. The CDR3 DNA is TGTGCCAGCAGTCGACAGGGTGGCACTGAAGCTTTCTTT.

This rearrangement joins TRBV5-3 to TRBJ1-1, with TRBD1 matching 9 bases. TRBV5-3 qualifies as an ORF whose function is uncertain. The junction had 5 bases not matched to a gene; V was cut back by 2 bases and J by 0 bases. This CDR3 comprises 16 residues. The CDR3 region has the DNA TGTGCCAGAAGCTTTACAGGGGGCGCGGTGAACACTGAAGCTTTCTTT. It specifies CARSFTGGAVNTEAFF.

The chain combines TRBV5-4 with TRBJ1-6, with a possible D match to TRBD1 (6 bases). This CDR3 contains 15 residues. Germline V gene data show CDR1 as SGHNT and CDR2 as YYREEE (reference sequence). The ends were cut back, 4 bases at V and 5 bases at J, with 13 bases in the middle. The CDR3 bases are TGTGCCAGCAGCCAACAGGGCTTCGATAATTCACCCCTCCACTTT. Its protein product is CASSQQGFDNSPLHF.

This rearrangement joins TRBV6-6 to TRBJ1-4; D might be TRBD1 (5 bases). CDR1 is MNHNY and CDR2 is SVGAGI in the germline V gene (reference sequence). The CDR3 contains 17 residues. Trimming took off 5 bases at V and 0 bases at J, with 16 bases between the two ends. The CDR3 DNA sequence: TGTGCCAGCAGTGGATCCTCCCCGACAGCAACTAATGAAAAACTGTTTTTT. This gives the protein CASSGSSPTATNEKLFF.

The gene calls are TRBV27 and TRBJ1-4, with no clear D. The length of the CDR3 is 12 residues. The V and J ends lost 7 bases and 8 bases respectively, with 11 bases between them. Germline values: CDR1 MNHEY, CDR2 SMNVEV (reference sequence). CDR3 region: CASTSGREKLFF. As DNA, the CDR3 is TGTGCCAGCACCTCGGGAAGAGAAAAACTGTTTTTT.

The rearrangement uses TRBV3-1 (or the pseudogene TRBV3-2) and TRBJ2-5, with D maybe TRBD2 (5 bases). In germline, CDR1 is LGHDT, CDR2 YNNKEL (reference sequence). CDR3 size: 17 residues. V was pared by 0 bases and J by 5 bases, with 19 bases between. The CDR3 DNA sequence: TGTGCCAGCAGCCAAGATGCGGTACGCGATAGAGGGGAGACCCAGTACTTC. Translating gives CASSQDAVRDRGETQYF.

The chain uses TRBV30 and TRBJ2-2; 11 bases fit TRBD2. V lost 6 bases and J lost 7; bases outside the gene matches: 13. The CDR3 length is 16 residues. CDR1 and CDR2 (germline): GTSNPN, SVGIG (reference sequence). CDR3: CACGGLAGGIGGELFF. The CDR3 nucleotides read TGTGCCTGCGGAGGACTAGCGGGTGGAATCGGCGGGGAGCTGTTTTTT.

This clone has more than one count but fewer than ten. V usage is TRBV5-1 and J usage is TRBJ1-1; a weak D match, TRBD1 (6 bases). Germline values: CDR1 SGHRS, CDR2 YFSETQ. Trimming pared 0 bases from V and 6 bases from J, leaving 18 bases between. The CDR3 sequence is 16 residues long. CDR3 in DNA: TGCGCCAGCAGCTTGGGTCACAGGGTTCTGATCCCTGAAGCTTTCTTT. Protein product: CASSLGHRVLIPEAFF.

The gene calls are TRBV7-9 and TRBJ2-5; 12 positions match TRBD2. This CDR3 spans 16 amino acids. CDR1 and CDR2 from the germline V gene are SEHNR and FQNEAQ (reference sequence). The V segment lost 1 base and the J segment 5 bases; nucleotides outside the gene matches: 5. CDR3 sequence reads: CASSLDGLAGRETQYF. The CDR3, as DNA: TGTGCCAGCAGCTTAGATGGACTAGCGGGGAGGGAGACCCAGTACTTC.

The J gene is TRBJ1-2, the V gene TRBV27; the match to TRBD1 covers 9 bases. J gave up 9 bases and V 1 base, and 12 bases lay outside the gene matches. The germline V gene has CDR1 MNHEY and CDR2 SMNVEV (reference sequence). This CDR3 is 16 amino acids long. CDR3: CASSLYPQTGQGSYTF. In DNA form, the CDR3 reads TGTGCCAGCAGTTTATACCCCCAAACGGGACAGGGAAGCTACACCTTC.

The V gene is TRBV5-6, the J gene TRBJ1-1, with TRBD1 matching 11 bases. This CDR3 spans 16 amino acids. The junction had 8 bases not matched to a gene; V was cut back by 3 bases and J by 4 bases. Germline lookup yields CDR1 SGHDT and CDR2 YYEEEE. The CDR3 loop is CASSSGQGVWATEAFF. As DNA, the CDR3 is TGTGCCAGCAGCTCGGGACAGGGGGTGTGGGCCACTGAAGCTTTCTTT.

This clone has more than one count but fewer than ten. The sample holds other DNA sequences that translate to the same CDR3. The V call is TRBV5-1, the J call TRBJ1-5, with D possibly being TRBD1 (6 bases). The CDR3 contains 14 residues. The V gene's germline CDR1 is SGHRS and CDR2 YFSETQ. Trimming stripped 4 bases from V and 6 bases from J, with 14 bases between. The CDR3 protein is CASSLGDKSQPQHF. CDR3 coding DNA: TGCGCCAGCAGCCTAGGGGACAAAAGTCAGCCCCAGCATTTT.

This clone was seen a single time. This rearrangement joins TRBV29-1 to TRBJ2-1, with 9 bases that match TRBD1. The ends lost 3 bases at V and 4 bases at J; junction bases unmatched: 4. The CDR3 consists of 14 residues. Germline values: CDR1 SQVTM, CDR2 ANQGSEA. The CDR3 loop reads CSVDRDRAYNEQFF. The CDR3 nucleotides are TGCAGCGTTGACCGGGACAGGGCTTACAATGAGCAGTTCTTC.

V usage is TRBV4-1 and J usage is TRBJ2-2; 9 nucleotides line up with TRBD2. Germline CDR1 is MGHRA and CDR2 is YSYEKL. The CDR3 runs to 15 residues. The junction had 4 bases not matched to a gene; V was cut back by 4 bases and J by 4 bases. CDR3: CASSLAGVITGELFF. The CDR3 DNA is TGCGCCAGCAGCCTAGCGGGGGTTATCACCGGGGAGCTGTTTTTT.

V gene TRBV2 combines with J gene TRBJ1-5; D unclear. Germline assignment: CDR1 SNHLY and CDR2 FYNNEI. V lost 6 bases, J lost 1 base, and 7 bases lay in between. The CDR3 totals 13 residues. The CDR3 nucleotides are TGTGCCAGCAGAGCATTAAGCAATCAGCCCCAGCATTTT. Protein sequence: CASRALSNQPQHF.

The sample holds one count of this clone. The J gene is TRBJ1-2, the V gene TRBV4-2; a possible D gene is TRBD1 (6 bases). The CDR3 loop spans 18 amino acids. Looked up from germline, CDR1 is LGHNA and CDR2 is YNFKEQ. With 1 base removed from V and 8 bases from J, the gap between germline ends came to 26 bases. CDR3 in amino acids: CASSQVQGMDLKSGGYTF. The CDR3 DNA follows: TGTGCCAGCAGCCAAGTACAGGGAATGGATCTAAAATCGGGCGGCTACACCTTC.

This sequence joins TRBV7-9 and TRBJ2-3, with TRBD1 matching over 7 bases. Germline V CDR1 and CDR2: SEHNR, FQNEAQ (reference sequence). V lost 1 base and J lost 4; bases outside the gene matches: 8. The CDR3 spans 16 residues. The CDR3 region has the DNA TGTGCCAGCAGCTTAGACCCGCCAGGGGGAGCAGATACGCAGTATTTT. Protein: CASSLDPPGGADTQYF.

The chain joins TRBV12-3 or TRBV12-4 to TRBJ2-1; D not certain. This CDR3 comprises 13 residues. V lost 5 bases, J lost 7 bases, and 12 bases lay in between. In DNA form, the CDR3 reads TGTGCCAGCAGTCCTGACACGGTTAATGAGCAGTTCTTC. Amino acids: CASSPDTVNEQFF.

To note about this clone: This CDR3 is also generated by other DNA sequences in the sample. The rearrangement joins TRBV27 to TRBJ1-2, with a weak D call TRBD1 (5 bases). The CDR3 spans 13 residues. V was cut by 2 bases and J by 2 bases, with 6 bases left in between. Germline CDR1 reads MNHEY; CDR2 reads SMNVEV (reference sequence). CDR3: CASSLGGNYGYTF. CDR3 sequence (DNA): TGTGCCAGCAGTTTAGGGGGGAACTATGGCTACACCTTC.

This clone was picked up one time. The chain has TRBV7-9 and TRBJ2-5; the match to TRBD2 covers 9 bases. The V gene end was trimmed by 0 bases and the J gene end by 5 bases; junction bases not matched to a gene: 10. The length of the CDR3 is 17 residues. Germline CDR1 reads SEHNR; CDR2 reads FQNEAQ (reference sequence). CDR3 coding DNA: TGTGCCAGCAGCTTAGCGGCTATGGCTAGCGGGGAGGAGACCCAGTACTTC. This codes for CASSLAAMASGEETQYF.

The chain uses TRBV7-9 and TRBJ2-1, with 8 bases identical to TRBD2. V trimming: 5 bases; J trimming: 12 bases; junction bases outside the gene matches: 15. CDR1 is SEHNR, CDR2 FQNEAQ, per germline (reference sequence). The CDR3 extends over 15 amino acids. This chain's CDR3 is CASSPLAGTFPGQFF. The CDR3 region has the DNA TGTGCCAGCAGCCCTCTAGCGGGCACTTTTCCTGGGCAGTTCTTC.